This TCR beta chain was observed in a study of resident and recirculating memory T cells in vitiligo. On the study more broadly: Shave-biopsy epidermis from lesional and nonlesional skin was sequenced alongside PBMCs.

There are 15 residues in the CDR3. Trimming took 4 bases from V and 2 from J; bases not matched to a gene: 3. CDR1 is SGHTA and CDR2 is FQGNSA in the germline V gene. Whole-study results and caveats: Non-conserved TCRs across sites and patients suggested distinct clones per lesion.

Regarding this clone: Its antigen is as yet unknown.

The data were produced by immunoSEQ multiplex PCR, yet TCRdb's version contains in-frame clones alone and is incomplete. The data contain around 70,000 clones, 80% to 95% of them singletons. This TCR was recovered from a male donor with vitiligo. The sequenced material came from blood. The chain has TRBV7-2 and TRBJ2-3; 10 nucleotides align to TRBD2. The CDR3 DNA is TGTGCCAGCAGCTCACTAGCGGGGTCCACAGATACGCAGTATTTT. Translation: CASSSLAGSTDTQYF.